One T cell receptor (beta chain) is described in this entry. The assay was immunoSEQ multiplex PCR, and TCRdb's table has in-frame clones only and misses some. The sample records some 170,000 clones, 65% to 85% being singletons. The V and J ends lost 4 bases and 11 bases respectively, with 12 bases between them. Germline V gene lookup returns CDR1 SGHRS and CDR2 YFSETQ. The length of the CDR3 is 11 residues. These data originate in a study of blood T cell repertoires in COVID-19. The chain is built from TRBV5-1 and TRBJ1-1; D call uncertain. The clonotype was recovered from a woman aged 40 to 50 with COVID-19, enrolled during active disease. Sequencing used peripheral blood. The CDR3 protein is CASSLEERAFF. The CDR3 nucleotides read TGCGCCAGCAGCCTGGAGGAGAGGGCTTTCTTT.